The 25 T cell receptor beta chains presented below share a single source sample, sequenced in a study of CD8+ T cells in alopecia areata. It was cDNA, reverse transcribed from extracted RNA, that served as the sequencing template. Clones were sequenced by immunoSEQ multiplex PCR, and TCRdb holds only the in-frame ones, with some missing. The sample contains some 120,000 clones, 58% of which appear only once. The material sequenced was CD4+ T cells sorted from blood, taken at week 0. The receptors derive from a human donor with alopecia areata.

This clone appeared a few times. This chain links TRBV7-2 with TRBJ2-1; no clear D. CDR3 length: 13 amino acids. Germline lookup yields CDR1 SGHTA and CDR2 FQGNSA. Trimming took off 0 bases at V and 8 bases at J, with 8 bases between the two ends. CDR3 nucleotides: TGTGCCAGCAGCTTAGCCCTTCTCGATGAGCAGTTCTTC. Protein product: CASSLALLDEQFF.

The chain joins TRBV30 to TRBJ1-1; D unclear. Trimming took off 2 bases at V and 1 base at J, with 8 bases between the two ends. Germline V gives CDR1 GTSNPN, CDR2 SVGIG (reference sequence). The CDR3 runs 13 residues. The CDR3 coding sequence is TGTGCCTGGAGTACTTTCGGGAACACTGAAGCTTTCTTT. Translating gives CAWSTFGNTEAFF. The whole variable domain, remainder taken from reference TRBV30 and TRBJ1-1, is SQTIHQWPATLVQPVGSPLSLECTVEGTSNPNLYWYRQAAGRGLQLLFYSVGIGQISSEVPQNLSASRPQDRQFILSSKKLLLSDSGFYLCAWSTFGNTEAFFGQGTRLTVV.

In this sample, this clone turned up a few times. The chain has TRBV6-6 and TRBJ2-1; 8 nucleotides align to TRBD1. This CDR3 spans 16 amino acids. CDR1 and CDR2 from the germline V gene are MNHNY and SVGAGI (reference sequence). V was pared by 5 bases and J by 5 bases, with 11 bases of the junction left unmatched. DNA for the CDR3: TGTGCCAGCAGTCCCGTGACAGGGGTATCAAACAATGAGCAGTTCTTC. This encodes CASSPVTGVSNNEQFF.

This chain connects TRBV7-2 to TRBJ1-2; TRBD1 is a possible D gene (5 bases). Germline CDR1 SGHTA, CDR2 FQGNSA. The ends were cut back, 2 bases at V and 5 bases at J, with 15 bases in the middle. The CDR3 runs to 15 residues. The CDR3 region is CASSLTRGTAYGYTF. The CDR3 DNA is TGTGCCAGCAGCTTAACTCGGGGGACCGCTTATGGCTACACCTTC.

In its sample, this clone was seen a few times. This sequence joins TRBV6-6 and TRBJ2-7; TRBD1 agrees at 9 bases. Germline V CDR1 and CDR2: MNHNY, SVGAGI (reference sequence). The J segment lost 3 bases and the V segment lost 2 bases, leaving 5 bases of the junction unmatched. The CDR3 has 15 amino acids. The CDR3 region has the DNA TGTGCCAGCAGTTACCGCCGACAGGGGGTCTACGAGCAGTACTTC. Its translation is CASSYRRQGVYEQYF.

This clone was recorded only once. This chain links TRBV18 with TRBJ1-1; D gene ambiguous. The CDR3 runs 14 residues. Trimming took off 2 bases at V and 3 bases at J, with 10 bases between the two ends. Germline V CDR1 and CDR2: KGHSH, LQKENI. The CDR3 loop reads CASSPGFQDTEAFF. The CDR3 DNA follows: TGTGCCAGCTCACCAGGCTTTCAGGACACTGAAGCTTTCTTT.

This clone was counted a few times. The chain uses TRBV10-3 and TRBJ2-5, with D possibly being TRBD2 (5 bases). Trimming pared 10 bases from V and 5 bases from J, leaving 17 bases between. This CDR3 contains 13 residues. Looked up from germline, CDR1 is ENHRY and CDR2 is SYGVKD. The CDR3 region is CATAVSAGETQYF. The CDR3 DNA follows: TGTGCCACAGCGGTGTCGGCCGGGGAGACCCAGTACTTC.

The rearrangement uses TRBV7-2 and TRBJ2-5, with 12 bases that match TRBD2. The trim removed 5 bases at V and 5 bases at J, leaving 6 bases unmatched. The CDR3 has 15 amino acids. CDR1 SGHTA and CDR2 FQGNSA come from the germline V gene. The CDR3 sequence: CASSPRGTSGETQYF. The CDR3 coding sequence is TGTGCCAGCAGCCCCCGGGGGACTAGCGGGGAGACCCAGTACTTC.

This sequence joins TRBV7-2 and TRBJ2-4; the D gene is possibly TRBD2 (6 bases). Trimming took off 5 bases at V and 9 bases at J, with 20 bases between the two ends. CDR3 length: 15 residues. The V gene's germline CDR1 is SGHTA and CDR2 FQGNSA. The CDR3: CASSPSDSWGGIQYF. The CDR3 region has the DNA TGTGCCAGCAGCCCATCGGACTCATGGGGAGGCATTCAGTACTTC. Supplemented by reference TRBV7-2 and TRBJ2-4, the full variable domain reads GAGVSQSPSNKVTEKGKDVELRCDPISGHTALYWYRQSLGQGLEFLIYFQGNSAPDKSGLPSDRFSAERTGGSVSTLTIQRTQQEDSAVYLCASSPSDSWGGIQYFGAGTRLSVL.

This clone was found a few times. The gene calls are TRBV12-5 and TRBJ2-5; 7 bases line up with TRBD1. The CDR3 runs to 15 residues. Trimming cost V 5 bases and J 5 bases; bases outside gene matches: 11. Germline lookup yields CDR1 LGHNT and CDR2 FRNRAP. The CDR3 sequence: CASGPRPQGEETQYF. The CDR3 DNA sequence: TGTGCTAGTGGTCCCCGACCCCAGGGGGAGGAGACCCAGTACTTC.

This clone was seen a handful of times. The rearrangement joins TRBV11-2 to TRBJ2-5; 9 bases agree with TRBD2. The CDR3 extends over 16 amino acids. J was trimmed by 5 bases and V by 7 bases; bases with no gene match: 14. Germline lookup yields CDR1 SGHAT and CDR2 FQNNGV. For the CDR3, the DNA is TGTGCCAGCACCCAAGGGGGTAGCGGGAGCGGGGAGACCCAGTACTTC. Protein product: CASTQGGSGSGETQYF.

The chain uses TRBV9 and TRBJ2-1; D tentatively fits TRBD1 or TRBD2 (5 bases each). This CDR3 is built from 15 residues. Trimming took 4 bases from V and 0 from J, leaving 11 bases between them. The V gene's germline CDR1 is SGDLS and CDR2 YYNGEE. The chain's CDR3 is CASSTGTSSYNEQFF. The CDR3 nucleotides read TGTGCCAGCAGCACCGGGACCAGCTCCTACAATGAGCAGTTCTTC. The full variable domain, completed using reference TRBV9 and TRBJ2-1, is DSGVTQTPKHLITATGQRVTLRCSPRSGDLSVYWYQQSLDQGLQFLIQYYNGEERAKGNILERFSAQQFPDLHSELNLSSLELGDSALYFCASSTGTSSYNEQFFGPGTRLTVL.

The chain uses TRBV28 and TRBJ2-7; TRBD1 aligns across 8 bases. The trim removed 6 bases at V and 5 bases at J, leaving 9 bases unmatched. The CDR3 contains 14 residues. The germline V gene has CDR1 MDHEN and CDR2 SYDVKM. The CDR3 DNA sequence: TGTGCCAGCAGCCGGCATGGACAGGGCCACGAGCAGTACTTC. Protein sequence: CASSRHGQGHEQYF.

The chain employs TRBV28 and TRBJ1-5; possibly TRBD1 for D (5 bases). The V gene lost 1 base and the J gene lost 0 bases, with 7 bases spanning the gap. This CDR3 is built from 15 residues. In germline, CDR1 is MDHEN, CDR2 SYDVKM. Here the CDR3 DNA reads TGTGCCAGCAGTTTATTGGGGGATAGCAATCAGCCCCAGCATTTT. Translation: CASSLLGDSNQPQHF.

J is TRBJ2-1 and V is TRBV5-1; D is unclear. Trimming cost V 0 bases and J 8 bases, with 6 bases left between them. The CDR3 totals 12 residues. Germline V gene data show CDR1 as SGHRS and CDR2 as YFSETQ. The CDR3 here is CASSLVGDEQFF. In DNA form, the CDR3 reads TGCGCCAGCAGCTTGGTCGGCGATGAGCAGTTCTTC.

This chain uses TRBV7-2 with TRBJ1-5, with 7 bases identical to TRBD1. Germline CDR1 SGHTA, CDR2 FQGNSA. J gave up 3 bases and V 5 bases, and 4 bases lay outside the gene matches. The CDR3 covers 14 residues. CDR3 amino acids: CASSPTGFNQPQHF. In nucleotides, the CDR3 is TGTGCCAGCAGCCCGACAGGGTTCAATCAGCCCCAGCATTTT.

This clone came up a few times. The chain has TRBV28 and TRBJ2-3, with TRBD1 identical over 8 bases. The germline V gene encodes CDR1 MDHEN and CDR2 SYDVKM. This CDR3 has 22 residues. Trimming cost V 5 bases and J 6 bases; bases outside gene matches: 31. Here the CDR3 reads CASSLDRDFTYTGIPQTDTQYF. CDR3 bases: TGTGCCAGCAGTCTGGACAGGGACTTCACTTACACCGGGATCCCTCAGACGGATACGCAGTATTTT.

This rearrangement joins TRBV5-1 to TRBJ1-4; D gene uncertain. The CDR3 has 15 amino acids. Per germline, CDR1 SGHRS and CDR2 YFSETQ. V was pared by 0 bases and J by 0 bases, with 6 bases between. CDR3 sequence (DNA): TGCGCCAGCAGCTTGGCTACCGCAACTAATGAAAAACTGTTTTTT. Protein: CASSLATATNEKLFF.

The chain joins TRBV5-1 to TRBJ2-1; D is perhaps TRBD1 (6 bases). The V end lost 2 bases, the J end lost 6 bases, and 18 bases lay between the germline ends. The CDR3 has 16 residues. Germline CDR1 is SGHRS and CDR2 is YFSETQ. In DNA form, the CDR3 reads TGCGCCAGCAGCTTCTCAACAGGGCCCTCCGCCAATGAGCAGTTCTTC. Its translation: CASSFSTGPSANEQFF.

This chain's CDR3 is CATSRDKGGNEQFF. The DNA for the CDR3 is TGTGCCACCAGCAGAGATAAGGGGGGAAATGAGCAGTTCTTC. The rearrangement links TRBV15 to TRBJ2-1, with D perhaps TRBD1 or TRBD2 (6 bases each). The CDR3 extends over 14 amino acids. V was trimmed by 0 bases and J by 7 bases, leaving 10 bases between them. Germline lookup yields CDR1 LNHNV and CDR2 YYDKDF (reference sequence). Full variable domain (rest looked up from reference TRBV15 and TRBJ2-1): DAMVIQNPRYQVTQFGKPVTLSCSQTLNHNVMYWYQQKSSQAPKLLFHYYDKDFNNEADTPDNFQSRRPNTSFCFLDIRSPGLGDTAMYLCATSRDKGGNEQFFGPGTRLTVL.

This sequence joins TRBV28 and TRBJ2-6, with TRBD1 identical over 9 bases. Germline V lookup: CDR1 MDHEN, CDR2 SYDVKM. The CDR3 extends over 19 amino acids. Trimming at V came to 11 bases and at J to 1 base, leaving 18 bases not matched to a gene. CDR3 residues: CAQTPILDRGLSGANVLTF. The CDR3 nucleotides read TGTGCCCAAACCCCCATCCTGGACAGGGGACTTTCTGGGGCCAACGTCCTGACTTTC.

The V and J genes are TRBV7-6 and TRBJ2-3; TRBD2 matches at 12 bases. The CDR3 is 16 residues long. V trimming: 3 bases; J trimming: 2 bases; junction bases outside the gene matches: 3. In germline, CDR1 is SGHVS, CDR2 FNYEAQ. CDR3 protein: CASSLRLAGDTDTQYF. CDR3 DNA sequence: TGTGCCAGCAGCTTGCGACTAGCGGGGGACACAGATACGCAGTATTTT.

The chain is built from TRBV5-4 and TRBJ2-2; maybe TRBD2 (5 bases). Trimming removed 4 bases from V and 4 bases from J, with 14 bases in between. Germline CDR1 reads SGHNT; CDR2 reads YYREEE (reference sequence). This CDR3 comprises 15 residues. The CDR3 nucleotides are TGTGCCAGCAGCACCTCCGGAGGCGTCACCGGGGAGCTGTTTTTT. Amino acids: CASSTSGGVTGELFF. The variable domain in full, completed from reference TRBV5-4 and TRBJ2-2, reads ETGVTQSPTHLIKTRGQQVTLRCSSQSGHNTVSWYQQALGQGPQFIFQYYREEENGRGNFPPRFSGLQFPNYSSELNVNALELDDSALYLCASSTSGGVTGELFFGEGSRLTVL.

The chain is built from TRBV30 and TRBJ1-1; unclear D gene. Per germline, CDR1 GTSNPN and CDR2 SVGIG (reference sequence). The CDR3 consists of 14 residues. The V gene lost 0 bases and the J gene lost 4 bases, with 12 bases spanning the gap. The CDR3 DNA reads as TGTGCCTGGAGTGTAAAGGGAGGCGGCACTGAAGCTTTCTTT. Protein: CAWSVKGGGTEAFF. Based on the CDR3 plus reference TRBV30 and TRBJ1-1, the full variable domain is SQTIHQWPATLVQPVGSPLSLECTVEGTSNPNLYWYRQAAGRGLQLLFYSVGIGQISSEVPQNLSASRPQDRQFILSSKKLLLSDSGFYLCAWSVKGGGTEAFFGQGTRLTVV.

The chain carries TRBV7-9 and TRBJ2-1; D call uncertain. Trimming pared 3 bases from V and 8 bases from J, leaving 8 bases between. The CDR3 is made up of 12 amino acids. Germline CDR1 is SEHNR and CDR2 is FQNEAQ (reference sequence). CDR3 nucleotides: TGTGCCAGCAGCTTGCAGGCATATGAGCAGTTCTTC. It translates to CASSLQAYEQFF.